These 3 T cell receptor beta chains were all obtained from the same sample, sequenced in a study of CD8 T cells in ankylosing spondylitis. Overall study results and limits: A TCR beta motif made of fewer than ten highly homologous variants seemed typical of ankylosing spondylitis blood.

What these receptors recognize is not known. TCRdb redid the calling of the 5' RACE reads with MiXCR, one entry per CDR3 protein. This table holds 200,000 to 250,000 distinct CDR3 sequences, about 16% found once. Sequences were obtained from blood, either unsorted or a sorted T cell fraction (not recorded which). These receptors were obtained from a male donor with ankylosing spondylitis.

The rearrangement links TRBV6-1 to TRBJ2-6; maybe TRBD2 (5 bases). CDR3 length: 15 residues. Trimming left V 7 bases short and J 1 base short, with 11 bases between. The germline CDR1 and CDR2 sequences are MNHNS and SASEGT. CDR3 in DNA: TGTGCCAGCACCGAGGGAGATTCTGGGGCCAACGTCCTGACTTTC. Protein product: CASTEGDSGANVLTF.

This clonotype was seen a handful of times. This rearrangement joins TRBV29-1 to TRBJ2-7, with D tentatively TRBD2 (7 bases). CDR1 and CDR2 from the germline V gene are SQVTM and ANQGSEA. Trimming pared 5 bases from V and 7 bases from J, leaving 15 bases between. The CDR3 consists of 12 residues. CDR3 region: CSVQPGEGEQYF. The CDR3 bases are TGCAGCGTTCAGCCAGGGGAGGGGGAGCAGTACTTC.

V is TRBV5-1 and J is TRBJ2-7; the D gene is possibly TRBD1 (5 bases). From germline, CDR1 is SGHRS and CDR2 YFSETQ. The CDR3 runs 15 residues. The V gene lost 2 bases and the J gene lost 0 bases, with 12 bases spanning the gap. Written as DNA, the CDR3 is TGCGCCAGCAGCTTTAACCAGGGTAGCTCCTACGAGCAGTACTTC. Its translation is CASSFNQGSSYEQYF.